This T cell receptor (beta chain) was documented in a study of cytomegalovirus exposure and HLA in healthy donors. 60 Vbeta and 13 Jbeta primers were used in PCR. Authors' data handling: About 12 million shared chains were among the approximately 87 million unique TCR beta chains that a later analysis counted. Method: immunoSEQ multiplex PCR; TCRdb's copy keeps in-frame clones and lacks some. V and J calls and clone size follow that table, whereas D and trimming were derived from the DNA. The data hold 150,000 to 200,000 clones, with about 80% observed a single time. Germline CDR1 is GTSNPN and CDR2 is SVGIG (reference sequence). The CDR3 totals 15 residues. V was pared by 1 base and J by 7 bases, with 16 bases between.

The sequence came from a woman aged 40 to 50 in good health and CMV-seronegative. This rearrangement joins TRBV30 to TRBJ1-4, with D possibly matching TRBD1 (5 bases). The sample comprised PBMCs. In nucleotides, the CDR3 is TGTGCCTGGAGTGAAAGAGGAATAAGGGGTGAAAAACTGTTTTTT. This encodes CAWSERGIRGEKLFF.